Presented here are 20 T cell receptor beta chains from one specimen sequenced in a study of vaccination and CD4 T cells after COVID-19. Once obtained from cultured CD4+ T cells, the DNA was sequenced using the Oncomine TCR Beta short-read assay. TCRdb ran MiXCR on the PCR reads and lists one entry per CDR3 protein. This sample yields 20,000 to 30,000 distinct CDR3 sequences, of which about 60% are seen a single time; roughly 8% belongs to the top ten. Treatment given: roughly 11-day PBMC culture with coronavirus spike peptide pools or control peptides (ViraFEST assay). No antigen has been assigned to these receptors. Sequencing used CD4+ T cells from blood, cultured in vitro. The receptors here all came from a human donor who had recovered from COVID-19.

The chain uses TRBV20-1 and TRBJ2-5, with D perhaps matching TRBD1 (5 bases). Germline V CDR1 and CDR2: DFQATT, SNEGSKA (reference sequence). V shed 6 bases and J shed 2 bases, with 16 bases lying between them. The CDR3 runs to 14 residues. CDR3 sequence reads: CSALRQPPQETQYF. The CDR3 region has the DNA TGCAGTGCCCTCAGACAGCCACCTCAAGAGACCCAGTACTTC.

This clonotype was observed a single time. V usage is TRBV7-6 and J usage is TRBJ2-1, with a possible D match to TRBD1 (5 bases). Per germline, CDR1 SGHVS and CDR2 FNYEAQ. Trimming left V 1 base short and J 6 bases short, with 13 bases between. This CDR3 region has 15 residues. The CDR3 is CASSLGGQGFNEQFF. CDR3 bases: TGTGCCAGCAGCTTAGGCGGTCAGGGTTTCAATGAGCAGTTCTTC.

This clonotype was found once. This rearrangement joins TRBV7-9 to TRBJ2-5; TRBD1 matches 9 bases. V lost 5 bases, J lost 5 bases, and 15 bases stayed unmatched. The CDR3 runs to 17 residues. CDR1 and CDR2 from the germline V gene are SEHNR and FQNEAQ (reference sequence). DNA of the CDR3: TGTGCCAGCAGCCCACTGAAGGGACAGGGCGCAACGGAGACCCAGTACTTC. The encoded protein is CASSPLKGQGATETQYF.

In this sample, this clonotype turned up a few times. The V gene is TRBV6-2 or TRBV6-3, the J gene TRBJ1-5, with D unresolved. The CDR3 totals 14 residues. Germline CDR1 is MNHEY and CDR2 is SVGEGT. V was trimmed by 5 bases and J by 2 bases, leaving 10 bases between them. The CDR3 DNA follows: TGTGCCAGCAGTGATGGACGGCGCAATCAGCCCCAGCATTTT. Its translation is CASSDGRRNQPQHF.

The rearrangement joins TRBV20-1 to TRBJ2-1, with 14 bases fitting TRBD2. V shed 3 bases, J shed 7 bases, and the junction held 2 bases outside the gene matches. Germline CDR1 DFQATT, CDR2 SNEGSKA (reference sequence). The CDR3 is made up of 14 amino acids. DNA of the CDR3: TGCAGTGCTAGCCGGACTAGCGGGAGGAATGAGCAGTTCTTC. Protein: CSASRTSGRNEQFF.

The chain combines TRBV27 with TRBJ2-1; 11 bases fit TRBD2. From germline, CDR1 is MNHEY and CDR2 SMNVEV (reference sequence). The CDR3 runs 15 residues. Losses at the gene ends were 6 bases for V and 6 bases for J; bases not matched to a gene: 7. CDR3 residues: CASRAASGRTNEQFF. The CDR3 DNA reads TGTGCCAGCAGGGCCGCTAGCGGGAGGACCAATGAGCAGTTCTTC.

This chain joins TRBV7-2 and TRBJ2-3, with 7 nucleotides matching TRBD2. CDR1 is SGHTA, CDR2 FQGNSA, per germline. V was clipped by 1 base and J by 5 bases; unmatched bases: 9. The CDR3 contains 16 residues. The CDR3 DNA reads TGTGCCAGCAGCTTAGTAGGTGGGAGGGCCGAAGATACGCAGTATTTT. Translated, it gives CASSLVGGRAEDTQYF.

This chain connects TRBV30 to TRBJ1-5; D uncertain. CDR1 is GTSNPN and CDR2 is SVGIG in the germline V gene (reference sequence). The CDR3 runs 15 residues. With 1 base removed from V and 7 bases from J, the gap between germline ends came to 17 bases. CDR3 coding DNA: TGTGCCTGGAGTGGGTGGGCCTCCGTCGGGCAGCCCCAGCATTTT. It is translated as CAWSGWASVGQPQHF.

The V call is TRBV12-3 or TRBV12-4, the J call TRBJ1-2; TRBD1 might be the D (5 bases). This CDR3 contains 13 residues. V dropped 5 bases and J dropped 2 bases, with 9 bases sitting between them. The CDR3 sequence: CASSQTENYGYTF. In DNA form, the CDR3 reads TGTGCCAGCAGTCAGACAGAAAACTATGGCTACACCTTC.

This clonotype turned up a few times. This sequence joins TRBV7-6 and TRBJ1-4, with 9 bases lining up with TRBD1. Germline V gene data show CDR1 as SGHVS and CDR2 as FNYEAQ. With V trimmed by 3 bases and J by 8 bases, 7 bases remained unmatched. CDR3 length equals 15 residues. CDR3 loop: CASSFRGQGREKLFF. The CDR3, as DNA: TGTGCCAGCAGCTTTAGAGGACAGGGGCGCGAAAAACTGTTTTTT.

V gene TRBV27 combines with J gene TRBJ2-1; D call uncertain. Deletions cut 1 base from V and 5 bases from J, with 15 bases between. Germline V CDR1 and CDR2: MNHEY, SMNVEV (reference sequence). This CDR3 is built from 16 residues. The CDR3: CASSLFRQARHNEQFF. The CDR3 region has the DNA TGTGCCAGCAGTTTATTCCGGCAGGCCCGTCACAATGAGCAGTTCTTC.

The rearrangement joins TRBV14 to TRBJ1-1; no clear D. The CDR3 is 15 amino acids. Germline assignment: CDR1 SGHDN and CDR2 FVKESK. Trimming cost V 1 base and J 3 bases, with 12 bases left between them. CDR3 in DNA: TGTGCCAGCAGCCAAGCCGGCAGCTTGCACACTGAAGCTTTCTTT. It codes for CASSQAGSLHTEAFF.

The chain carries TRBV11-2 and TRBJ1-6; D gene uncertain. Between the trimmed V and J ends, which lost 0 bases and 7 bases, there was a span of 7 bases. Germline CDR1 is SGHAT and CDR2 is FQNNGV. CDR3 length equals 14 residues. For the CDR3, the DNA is TGTGCCAGCAGCTTAGATTATAGGAATTCACCCCTCCACTTT. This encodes CASSLDYRNSPLHF.

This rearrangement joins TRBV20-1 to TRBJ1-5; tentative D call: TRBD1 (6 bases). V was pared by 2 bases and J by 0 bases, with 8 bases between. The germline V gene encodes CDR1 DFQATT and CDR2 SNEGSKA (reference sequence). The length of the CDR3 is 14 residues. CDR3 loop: CSARTGTSNQPQHF. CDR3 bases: TGCAGTGCTAGAACAGGGACTAGCAATCAGCCCCAGCATTTT.

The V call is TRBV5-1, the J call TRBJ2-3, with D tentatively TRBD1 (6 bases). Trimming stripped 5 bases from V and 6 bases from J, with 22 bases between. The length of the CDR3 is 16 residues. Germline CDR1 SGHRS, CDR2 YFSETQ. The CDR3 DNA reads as TGCGCCAGCAGATTACAGGCAGGGGACATAATGGATACGCAGTATTTT. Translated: CASRLQAGDIMDTQYF.

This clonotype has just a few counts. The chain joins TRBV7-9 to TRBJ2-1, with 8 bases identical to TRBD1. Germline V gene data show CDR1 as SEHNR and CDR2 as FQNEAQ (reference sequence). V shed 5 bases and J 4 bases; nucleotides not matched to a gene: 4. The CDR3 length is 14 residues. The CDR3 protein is CASSPGDRYNEQFF. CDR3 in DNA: TGTGCCAGCAGCCCGGGGGACAGGTACAATGAGCAGTTCTTC.

In nucleotides, the CDR3 is TGTGCCTGGAGTGTACAGCAGGCTAGCAATCAGCCCCAGCATTTT. Amino acids: CAWSVQQASNQPQHF. The gene calls are TRBV30 and TRBJ1-5; no reliable D call. V lost 0 bases and J 0 bases, leaving 9 bases between the germline ends. The CDR3 is made up of 15 amino acids. In germline, CDR1 is GTSNPN, CDR2 SVGIG (reference sequence). Full variable domain (missing parts from reference TRBV30 and TRBJ1-5): SQTIHQWPATLVQPVGSPLSLECTVEGTSNPNLYWYRQAAGRGLQLLFYSVGIGQISSEVPQNLSASRPQDRQFILSSKKLLLSDSGFYLCAWSVQQASNQPQHFGDGTRLSIL.

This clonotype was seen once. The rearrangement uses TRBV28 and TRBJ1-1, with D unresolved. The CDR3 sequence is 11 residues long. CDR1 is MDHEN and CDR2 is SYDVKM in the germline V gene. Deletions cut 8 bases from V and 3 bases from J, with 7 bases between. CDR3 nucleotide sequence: TGTGCCAGCTTTCGGGACACTGAAGCTTTCTTT. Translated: CASFRDTEAFF.

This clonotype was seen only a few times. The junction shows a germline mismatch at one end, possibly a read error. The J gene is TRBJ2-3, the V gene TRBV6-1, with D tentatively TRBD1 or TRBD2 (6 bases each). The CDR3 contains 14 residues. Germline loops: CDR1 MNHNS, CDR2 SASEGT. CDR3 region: CASSETGGTDTQYF. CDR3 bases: TGTGCCAGCAGTGAAACCGGGGGCACAGATACGCAATATTTT.

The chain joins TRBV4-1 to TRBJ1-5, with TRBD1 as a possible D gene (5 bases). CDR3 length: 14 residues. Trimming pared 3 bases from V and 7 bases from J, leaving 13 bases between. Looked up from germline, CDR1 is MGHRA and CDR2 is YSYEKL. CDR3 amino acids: CASSHIWGWQPQHF. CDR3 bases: TGCGCCAGCAGCCATATTTGGGGGTGGCAGCCCCAGCATTTT.